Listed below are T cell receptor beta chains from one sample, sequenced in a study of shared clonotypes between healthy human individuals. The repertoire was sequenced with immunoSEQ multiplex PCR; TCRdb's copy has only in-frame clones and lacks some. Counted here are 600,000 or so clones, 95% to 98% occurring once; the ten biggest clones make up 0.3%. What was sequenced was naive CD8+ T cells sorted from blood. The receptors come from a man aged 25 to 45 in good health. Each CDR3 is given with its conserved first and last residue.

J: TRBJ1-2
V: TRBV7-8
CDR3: CASSFGDRAYGYTF

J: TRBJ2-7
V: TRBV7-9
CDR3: CASESGGRTTPYEQYF

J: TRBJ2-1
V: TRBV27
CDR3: CASKETGFHNEQFF

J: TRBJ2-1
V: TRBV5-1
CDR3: CASSLEARGTYNEQFF

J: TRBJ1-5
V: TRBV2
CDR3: CASSYYSNQPQHF

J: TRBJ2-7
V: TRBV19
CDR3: CASRAGGSPEQYF

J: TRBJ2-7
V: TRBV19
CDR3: CASSIGGHSHEQYF

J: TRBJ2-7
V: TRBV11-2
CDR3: CASSLAWDRTYEQYF

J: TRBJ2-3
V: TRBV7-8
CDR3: CASSPQQGGEFWVEQYF

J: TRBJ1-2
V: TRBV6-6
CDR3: CASKHRGNYGYTF

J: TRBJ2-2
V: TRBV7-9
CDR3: CASSFKGYGELFF

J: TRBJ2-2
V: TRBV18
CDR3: CASSPGGPPSTGELFF

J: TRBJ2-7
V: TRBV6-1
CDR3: CASRLRRDTIYEQYF

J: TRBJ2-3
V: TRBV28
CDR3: CASSVSDTDTQYF

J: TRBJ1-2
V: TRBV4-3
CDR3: CASSFGPAGDGYTF

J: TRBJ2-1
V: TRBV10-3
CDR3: CAIRMGASGINEQFF

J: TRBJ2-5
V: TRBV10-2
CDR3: CASKVGETQYF

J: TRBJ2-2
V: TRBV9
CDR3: CASSPGLARNTGELFF

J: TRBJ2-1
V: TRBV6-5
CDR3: CASTPQGSYNEQFF

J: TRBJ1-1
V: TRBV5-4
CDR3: CASSSTPNTEAFF

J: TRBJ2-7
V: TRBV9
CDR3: CASSAGDSGGEQYF

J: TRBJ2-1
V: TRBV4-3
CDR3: CASSQDYSSYNEQFF

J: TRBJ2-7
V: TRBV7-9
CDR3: CASSRYSGTGIHEQYF

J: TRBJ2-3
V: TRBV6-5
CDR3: CASSPWGPSTDTQYF

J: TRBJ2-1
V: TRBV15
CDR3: CATSRAGREGLYNEQFF

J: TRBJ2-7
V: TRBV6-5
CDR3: CASSQSDAGAYEQYF

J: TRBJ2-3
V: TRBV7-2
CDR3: CASSYSPSPDTQYF

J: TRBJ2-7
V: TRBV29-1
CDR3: CSVEVTGRRASYEQYF

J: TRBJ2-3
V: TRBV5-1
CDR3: CASSSLLAGRTDTQYF

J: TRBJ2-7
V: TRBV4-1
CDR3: CASSQGIPYEQYF

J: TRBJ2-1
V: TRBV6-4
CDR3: CASSPLAGFSYNEQFF

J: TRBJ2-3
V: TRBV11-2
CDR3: CASSSTSGITDTQYF

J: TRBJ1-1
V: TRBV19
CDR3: CASSIAVNTEAFF

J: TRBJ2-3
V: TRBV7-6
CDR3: CASSLGIGLAGGADTQYF

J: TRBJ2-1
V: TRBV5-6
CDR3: CASSPGLAGVNEQFF

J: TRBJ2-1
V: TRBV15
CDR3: CATSSQGYNEQFF

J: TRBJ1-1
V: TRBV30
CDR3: CAWNVNTEAFF